The TCR beta chain under discussion was sequenced for a study of post-analysis software for immune sequencing data. V shed 0 bases, J shed 4 bases, and the junction held 10 bases outside the gene matches. Germline CDR1 reads MNHEY; CDR2 reads SVGAGI. The CDR3 runs to 17 residues. Carried by the TCR beta cDNA libraries were unique molecular identifiers. T cells numbering about 0.9 to 11 million gave rise to about 490,000 cDNA molecules. One entry per CDR3 protein, called by TCRdb with MiXCR from the PCR reads. This sample has 650,000 to 850,000 distinct CDR3 sequences; roughly 58% occur once, and the top ten carry 4.6%. This clonotype appeared a few times. Its antigen is as yet unknown. Study-wide results and caveats: When patients were compared with controls, 5 or 6 TRBV segments were more frequent, TRBV5-6, TRBV5-1 and TRBV20-1 among them.

This receptor was taken from a girl aged 10-17 years with multiple sclerosis. V gene TRBV6-5 combines with J gene TRBJ1-2; the match to TRBD1 covers 8 bases. The sequenced material came from blood. Here the CDR3 reads CASSYSTGRGRFYGYTF. The CDR3 nucleotides are TGTGCCAGCAGTTACTCGACGGGCAGGGGGCGTTTCTATGGCTACACCTTC.